These 10 T cell receptor beta chains share one sample of origin, sequenced in a study of blood T cell repertoires in COVID-19. The method was immunoSEQ multiplex PCR; TCRdb's version includes in-frame clones alone and lacks a portion of them. The sample includes 70,000 or so clones, around 77% of them seen just once. Sample: peripheral blood. These receptors originate from a man between 60 and 70 years old with acute or convalescent COVID-19.

The rearrangement links TRBV5-1 to TRBJ2-1; TRBD1 matches at 11 bases. The germline gives CDR1 SGHRS, CDR2 YFSETQ. Trimming removed 3 bases from V and 3 bases from J; junction bases left unmatched: 5. The CDR3 length is 16 residues. As DNA, the CDR3 is TGCGCCAGCAGCTCAGGACAGGGGGCCAGCTACAATGAGCAGTTCTTC. Residues: CASSSGQGASYNEQFF.

The chain recombines TRBV2 with TRBJ2-2, with TRBD1 identical over 8 bases. With V trimmed by 6 bases and J by 1 base, 4 bases remained unmatched. The CDR3 has 15 amino acids. The germline gives CDR1 SNHLY, CDR2 FYNNEI. The CDR3 region is CASSGTGLNTGELFF. The CDR3, as DNA: TGTGCCAGCAGCGGGACAGGACTGAACACCGGGGAGCTGTTTTTT.

This chain joins TRBV27 and TRBJ1-5; 7 nucleotides match TRBD1. Germline CDR1 is MNHEY and CDR2 is SMNVEV (reference sequence). Unmatched junction bases numbered 10, after V lost 2 bases and J lost 9 bases. The CDR3 is made up of 15 amino acids. The DNA of the CDR3 is TGTGCCAGCAGTTTAACGGGACAGCCTATCCCGCCCCAGCATTTT. Protein product: CASSLTGQPIPPQHF.

V gene TRBV20-1 combines with J gene TRBJ2-7, with D perhaps matching TRBD1 (6 bases). Germline V gives CDR1 DFQATT, CDR2 SNEGSKA (reference sequence). V was cut by 7 bases and J by 3 bases, with 10 bases left in between. The CDR3 has 11 residues. The CDR3 protein is CSVKTGYEQYF. The CDR3 DNA reads TGCAGTGTAAAGACAGGCTACGAGCAGTACTTC.

CDR3 in DNA: TGTGCCTGGAGTGTAGAGGGGGGGTACCAAGAGACCCAGTACTTC. Translated, it gives CAWSVEGGYQETQYF. This chain connects TRBV30 to TRBJ2-5, with D tentatively TRBD2 (7 bases). CDR1 GTSNPN and CDR2 SVGIG come from the germline V gene (reference sequence). Trimming shortened V by 0 bases and J by 0 bases, and 11 bases separated the two germline ends. This CDR3 is built from 15 residues.

V usage is TRBV19 and J usage is TRBJ1-1; a possible D gene is TRBD1 (5 bases). From germline, CDR1 is LNHDA and CDR2 SQIVND (reference sequence). The CDR3 totals 14 residues. V was cut by 3 bases and J by 3 bases, with 11 bases left in between. The CDR3 is CASSISGGDTEAFF. In nucleotides, the CDR3 is TGTGCCAGTAGTATTTCCGGGGGGGACACTGAAGCTTTCTTT.

V usage is TRBV29-1 and J usage is TRBJ2-1; D perhaps matches TRBD2 (5 bases). With 3 bases removed from V and 1 base from J, the gap between germline ends came to 7 bases. CDR3 length equals 13 residues. Germline V lookup: CDR1 SQVTM, CDR2 ANQGSEA. CDR3 sequence (DNA): TGCAGCGTTGAGAGGGATTCCTACAATGAGCAGTTCTTC. Translation: CSVERDSYNEQFF.

The rearrangement links TRBV19 to TRBJ1-5; 10 bases align to TRBD1. Losses at the gene ends were 3 bases for V and 11 bases for J; bases not matched to a gene: 13. Germline V gives CDR1 LNHDA, CDR2 SQIVND (reference sequence). The CDR3 consists of 16 residues. The CDR3 DNA is TGTGCCAGTAGTATTTACGGGGGACAGGGGAGGAGGTCCCAGCATTTT. This translates into CASSIYGGQGRRSQHF.

This clone has a handful of counts. This chain connects TRBV25-1 to TRBJ1-1; 8 bases map to TRBD1. Germline lookup yields CDR1 MGHDK and CDR2 SYGVNS. CDR3 length: 14 residues. The trim removed 4 bases at V and 5 bases at J, leaving 6 bases unmatched. The CDR3 loop reads CASSGGTGWTEAFF. CDR3 coding DNA: TGTGCCAGCAGTGGGGGGACAGGCTGGACTGAAGCTTTCTTT.

This clone was counted between two and nine times. This chain connects TRBV5-5 to TRBJ2-1, with 9 nucleotides matching TRBD1. The length of the CDR3 is 15 residues. The V gene's germline CDR1 is SGHKS and CDR2 YYEKEE (reference sequence). V was clipped by 5 bases and J by 7 bases; unmatched bases: 10. This CDR3 reads CASRQTGTGKNEQFF. The CDR3 DNA reads TGTGCCAGCAGACAGACCGGGACAGGGAAAAATGAGCAGTTCTTC.